The next 26 T cell receptor beta chains were all read from a single sample in a study of blood T cell repertoires in COVID-19. Only in-frame clones appear in the TCRdb table, and some are missing; sequencing was by immunoSEQ multiplex PCR. Here the sample spans about 190,000 clones, around 80% being singletons. The material sequenced was peripheral blood. The receptors here all came from a woman aged 45-60 years with acute or convalescent COVID-19.

The J gene is TRBJ2-3, the V gene TRBV30; D is possibly TRBD2 (6 bases). V lost 0 bases, J lost 6 bases, and 16 bases lay in between. Germline values: CDR1 GTSNPN, CDR2 SVGIG (reference sequence). The CDR3 length is 15 residues. Written as DNA, the CDR3 is TGTGCCTGGAGTGTAGCGGGTCCTCCGGGGGATACGCAGTATTTT. Protein: CAWSVAGPPGDTQYF.

This rearrangement joins TRBV27 to TRBJ1-6; D is perhaps TRBD1 (6 bases). The CDR3 extends over 16 amino acids. From germline, CDR1 is MNHEY and CDR2 SMNVEV (reference sequence). V was trimmed by 6 bases and J by 0 bases, leaving 12 bases between them. The CDR3 sequence is CASRPDSSSYNSPLHF. The CDR3 bases are TGTGCCAGCAGGCCGGACAGTTCCTCCTATAATTCACCCCTCCACTTT.

V and J are TRBV20-1 and TRBJ2-3; D gene uncertain. V dropped 6 bases and J dropped 8 bases, with 12 bases sitting between them. The CDR3 is 11 residues long. The germline V gene has CDR1 DFQATT and CDR2 SNEGSKA (reference sequence). CDR3: CSAFYISTQYF. CDR3 nucleotides: TGCAGTGCCTTTTACATCTCTACGCAGTATTTT.

The rearrangement links TRBV7-2 to TRBJ2-1, with TRBD2 matching over 7 bases. CDR3 length: 15 amino acids. V shed 0 bases, J shed 8 bases, and the junction held 7 bases outside the gene matches. Per the germline V gene, CDR1 is SGHTA and CDR2 is FQGNSA. The chain's CDR3 is CASSLAGGQAHEQFF. In DNA form, the CDR3 reads TGTGCCAGCAGCTTAGCGGGAGGGCAGGCCCATGAGCAGTTCTTC.

The V call is TRBV28, the J call TRBJ1-2; weak D call: TRBD1 (6 bases). Per germline, CDR1 MDHEN and CDR2 SYDVKM. This CDR3 has 17 amino acids. V was trimmed by 6 bases and J by 5 bases, leaving 25 bases between them. The CDR3 sequence is CASRSTGGQAGRYGYTF. The CDR3 DNA is TGTGCCAGCAGGTCGACCGGGGGGCAGGCTGGTCGATATGGCTACACCTTC.

The V gene is TRBV18, the J gene TRBJ1-1; the match to TRBD1 covers 7 bases. V lost 6 bases and J lost 5; bases outside the gene matches: 15. CDR3 size: 16 residues. Germline CDR1 KGHSH, CDR2 LQKENI. CDR3 sequence reads: CASSRGTTGVGTEAFF. The CDR3 nucleotides read TGTGCCAGCTCCCGAGGGACAACAGGGGTAGGAACTGAAGCTTTCTTT.

The CDR3: CASSPDREKLFF. CDR3 coding DNA: TGTGCCAGCAGTCCGGACAGGGAAAAACTGTTTTTT. The V call is TRBV11-2, the J call TRBJ1-4, with 7 bases lining up with TRBD1. This CDR3 is 12 amino acids long. V shed 6 bases, J shed 8 bases, and the junction held 3 bases outside the gene matches. The germline V gene encodes CDR1 SGHAT and CDR2 FQNNGV.

The rearrangement uses TRBV10-2 and TRBJ1-2, with TRBD1 identical over 9 bases. The germline V gene encodes CDR1 WSHSY and CDR2 SAAADI. The V gene end was trimmed by 0 bases and the J gene end by 6 bases; junction bases not matched to a gene: 2. The CDR3 is made up of 14 amino acids. The DNA for the CDR3 is TGCGCCAGCAGTGAGTCGACAGGGGGTCATGGCTACACCTTC. Protein product: CASSESTGGHGYTF.

In its sample, this clone was seen once. The V and J genes are TRBV28 and TRBJ2-3, with 13 bases aligning to TRBD2. The CDR3 spans 18 residues. V trimming: 4 bases; J trimming: 2 bases; junction bases outside the gene matches: 9. The germline CDR1 and CDR2 sequences are MDHEN and SYDVKM. The chain's CDR3 is CASSSLQGLAGITDTQYF. The CDR3 region has the DNA TGTGCCAGCAGTTCACTCCAGGGACTAGCGGGGATCACAGATACGCAGTATTTT. Variable domain in full (rest from reference TRBV28 and TRBJ2-3): DVKVTQSSRYLVKRTGEKVFLECVQDMDHENMFWYRQDPGLGLRLIYFSYDVKMKEKGDIPEGYSVSREKKERFSLILESASTNQTSMYLCASSSLQGLAGITDTQYFGPGTRLTVL.

The chain recombines TRBV5-6 with TRBJ2-5; 10 bases agree with TRBD1. CDR3 length equals 16 residues. Germline CDR1 and CDR2: SGHDT and YYEEEE. J lost 6 bases, V lost 1 base, and 9 bases had no gene match. DNA of the CDR3: TGTGCCAGCAGCTTGCGACTGGGACAGGGGACGAAGACCCAGTACTTC. Protein product: CASSLRLGQGTKTQYF.

This chain links TRBV27 with TRBJ2-1; weak D call: TRBD2 (7 bases). The V end lost 5 bases, the J end lost 7 bases, and 21 bases lay between the germline ends. This CDR3 region has 16 residues. CDR1 and CDR2 from the germline V gene are MNHEY and SMNVEV (reference sequence). CDR3 sequence: CASSPTRGGPWNEQFF. DNA of the CDR3: TGTGCCAGCAGTCCGACTAGGGGGGGGCCTTGGAATGAGCAGTTCTTC.

This chain links TRBV7-2 with TRBJ1-5; no firm D call. CDR1 is SGHTA and CDR2 is FQGNSA in the germline V gene. The V end lost 1 base, the J end lost 6 bases, and 13 bases lay between the germline ends. CDR3 length: 15 residues. This CDR3 is CASSLGWADTQPQHF. CDR3 bases: TGTGCCAGCAGCTTAGGTTGGGCAGATACTCAGCCCCAGCATTTT.

This clone is labeled as medium-sized. The chain joins TRBV7-9 to TRBJ2-7; D possibly corresponds to TRBD1 (6 bases). V lost 1 base to trimming and J lost 3 bases, with 13 bases between them. Per the germline V gene, CDR1 is SEHNR and CDR2 is FQNEAQ (reference sequence). This CDR3 has 15 residues. The CDR3 bases are TGTGCCAGCAGCTTAGGAGGACAGAAACGCTACGAGCAGTACTTC. It codes for CASSLGGQKRYEQYF.

The chain links TRBV6-4 to TRBJ2-1; tentatively, D is TRBD2 (5 bases). This CDR3 region has 13 residues. Germline V gene lookup returns CDR1 MRHNA and CDR2 SNTAGT. Trimming cost V 6 bases and J 4 bases, with 10 bases left between them. The DNA for the CDR3 is TGTGCCAGCAGCCTGGAGGAGTACAATGAGCAGTTCTTC. It encodes CASSLEEYNEQFF.

The J gene is TRBJ1-1, the V gene TRBV10-3; TRBD1 aligns across 7 bases. This CDR3 has 15 amino acids. V gave up 4 bases and J gave up 3 bases; unmatched junction bases: 8. Germline CDR1 reads ENHRY; CDR2 reads SYGVKD. Here the CDR3 reads CAISGDGQVDTEAFF. The CDR3 DNA reads as TGTGCCATCAGTGGAGACGGACAGGTGGACACTGAAGCTTTCTTT.

This chain connects TRBV7-2 to TRBJ1-3; no clear D. Trimming took 7 bases from V and 0 from J, leaving 16 bases between them. The V gene's germline CDR1 is SGHTA and CDR2 FQGNSA. The CDR3 loop spans 16 amino acids. CDR3 loop: CASTLGPSNSGNTIYF. CDR3 DNA: TGTGCCAGCACCCTAGGCCCCAGTAACTCTGGAAACACCATATATTTT.

This sequence joins TRBV19 and TRBJ1-3, with a weak D call TRBD1 (6 bases). The CDR3 length is 16 residues. The V and J ends lost 5 bases and 4 bases respectively, with 18 bases between them. The V gene's germline CDR1 is LNHDA and CDR2 SQIVND (reference sequence). CDR3 protein: CASSPFVTGNGNTIYF. The CDR3 bases are TGTGCCAGTAGTCCCTTCGTTACAGGGAACGGAAACACCATATATTTT.

CDR3 nucleotides: TGTGCCTGGAGTGTAGGCGGGGGCTCACCCCTCCACTTT. Translation gives CAWSVGGGSPLHF. V and J are TRBV30 and TRBJ1-6; a weak D match, TRBD1 (6 bases). The V end was cut by 0 bases, the J end by 10 bases, with 10 bases between. The CDR3 consists of 13 residues. The germline V gene encodes CDR1 GTSNPN and CDR2 SVGIG (reference sequence).

V usage is TRBV2 and J usage is TRBJ1-1; D is ambiguous. CDR1 is SNHLY, CDR2 FYNNEI, per germline. V was pared by 6 bases and J by 6 bases, with 11 bases between. The length of the CDR3 is 12 residues. This CDR3 is CASSPTNAEAFF. The CDR3 nucleotides read TGTGCCAGCAGCCCTACTAACGCTGAAGCTTTCTTT.

The rearrangement links TRBV16 to TRBJ1-2; 7 bases match TRBD1. Per germline, CDR1 KGHSY and CDR2 FQNENV. Unmatched junction bases numbered 0, after V lost 2 bases and J lost 0 bases. CDR3 length: 14 residues. The CDR3 sequence is CASSQGTANYGYTF. Written as DNA, the CDR3 is TGTGCCAGCAGCCAAGGGACAGCTAACTATGGCTACACCTTC.

The chain employs TRBV10-2 and TRBJ1-2; the match to TRBD1 covers 8 bases. The V gene end was trimmed by 6 bases and the J gene end by 7 bases; junction bases not matched to a gene: 10. The length of the CDR3 is 14 residues. CDR1 WSHSY and CDR2 SAAADI come from the germline V gene. CDR3 bases: TGCGCCAGCAGCGAGACAGGGGAAGAGGGTGGCTACACCTTC. Its translation: CASSETGEEGGYTF.

The gene calls are TRBV5-1 and TRBJ2-1, with TRBD2 matching 8 bases. Germline CDR1 reads SGHRS; CDR2 reads YFSETQ. Unmatched junction bases numbered 9, after V lost 0 bases and J lost 7 bases. The CDR3 consists of 16 residues. The CDR3 nucleotides read TGCGCCAGCAGCTTGGCCTTCGGATCGGGAGGGAATGAGCAGTTCTTC. It is translated as CASSLAFGSGGNEQFF.

CDR3 DNA: TGTGCCAGCAGCCCGTCTTCAGGGGGCACTGAAGCTTTCTTT. Protein: CASSPSSGGTEAFF. The chain links TRBV7-9 to TRBJ1-1; 7 bases are shared with TRBD1. Per the germline V gene, CDR1 is SEHNR and CDR2 is FQNEAQ (reference sequence). This CDR3 comprises 14 residues. The V gene end was trimmed by 5 bases and the J gene end by 4 bases; junction bases not matched to a gene: 7.

This clone was counted once. The chain couples TRBV9 to TRBJ2-5; maybe TRBD2 (6 bases). This CDR3 has 14 amino acids. Germline V gene sequence: CDR1 SGDLS, CDR2 YYNGEE. Trimming shortened V by 3 bases and J by 0 bases, and 9 bases separated the two germline ends. The CDR3 here is CASSAGTHQETQYF. In DNA form, the CDR3 reads TGTGCCAGCAGCGCCGGGACTCACCAAGAGACCCAGTACTTC. The full variable domain, with the rest looked up from reference TRBV9 and TRBJ2-5, is DSGVTQTPKHLITATGQRVTLRCSPRSGDLSVYWYQQSLDQGLQFLIQYYNGEERAKGNILERFSAQQFPDLHSELNLSSLELGDSALYFCASSAGTHQETQYFGPGTRLLVL.

This chain uses TRBV5-1 with TRBJ1-6, with D perhaps TRBD1 (5 bases). V was clipped by 5 bases and J by 3 bases, with 15 bases between them. The V gene's germline CDR1 is SGHRS and CDR2 YFSETQ. The CDR3 is 16 residues long. Here the CDR3 reads CASRAGWTDYNSPLHF. The DNA for the CDR3 is TGCGCCAGCAGAGCAGGGTGGACCGACTATAATTCACCCCTCCACTTT.

The genes are TRBV19 and TRBJ2-3, with a weak D call TRBD2 (6 bases). The germline gives CDR1 LNHDA, CDR2 SQIVND (reference sequence). The CDR3 length is 15 residues. V gave up 9 bases and J gave up 2 bases, with 18 bases separating them. In nucleotides, the CDR3 is TGTGCCAGCCCACCCCTAGGGAGGTCCACAGATACGCAGTATTTT. Amino acid sequence: CASPPLGRSTDTQYF. Full variable domain (missing parts from reference TRBV19 and TRBJ2-3): DGGITQSPKYLFRKEGQNVTLSCEQNLNHDAMYWYRQDPGQGLRLIYYSQIVNDFQKGDIAEGYSVSREKKESFPLTVTSAQKNPTAFYLCASPPLGRSTDTQYFGPGTRLTVL.